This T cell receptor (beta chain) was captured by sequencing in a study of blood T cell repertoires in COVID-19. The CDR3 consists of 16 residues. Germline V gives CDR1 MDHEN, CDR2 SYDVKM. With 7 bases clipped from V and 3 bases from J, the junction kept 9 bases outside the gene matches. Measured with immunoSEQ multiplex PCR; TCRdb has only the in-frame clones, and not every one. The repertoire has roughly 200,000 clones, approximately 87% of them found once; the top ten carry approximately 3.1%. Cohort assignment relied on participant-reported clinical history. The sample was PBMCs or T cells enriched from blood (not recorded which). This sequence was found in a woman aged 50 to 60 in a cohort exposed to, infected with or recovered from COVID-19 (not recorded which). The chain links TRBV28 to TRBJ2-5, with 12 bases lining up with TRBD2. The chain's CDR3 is CASTPWLAGGEETQYF. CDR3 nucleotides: TGTGCCAGCACCCCCTGGCTAGCGGGGGGGGAAGAGACCCAGTACTTC.